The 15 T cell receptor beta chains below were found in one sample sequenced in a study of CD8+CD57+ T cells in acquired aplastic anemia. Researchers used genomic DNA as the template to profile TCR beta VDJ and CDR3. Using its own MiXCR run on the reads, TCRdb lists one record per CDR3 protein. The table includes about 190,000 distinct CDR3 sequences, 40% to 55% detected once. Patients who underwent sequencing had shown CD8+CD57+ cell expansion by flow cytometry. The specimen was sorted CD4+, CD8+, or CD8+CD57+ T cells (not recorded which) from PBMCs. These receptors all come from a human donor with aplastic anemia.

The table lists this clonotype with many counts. This CDR3 reads CASSLERNTIYF. In nucleotides, the CDR3 is TGTGCCAGCAGCTTAGAGAGAAACACCATATATTTT. The V and J genes are TRBV7-8 and TRBJ1-3; D is uncertain. Germline assignment: CDR1 SGHVS and CDR2 FQNEAQ. With 1 base removed from V and 5 bases from J, the gap between germline ends came to 3 bases. This CDR3 has 12 amino acids.

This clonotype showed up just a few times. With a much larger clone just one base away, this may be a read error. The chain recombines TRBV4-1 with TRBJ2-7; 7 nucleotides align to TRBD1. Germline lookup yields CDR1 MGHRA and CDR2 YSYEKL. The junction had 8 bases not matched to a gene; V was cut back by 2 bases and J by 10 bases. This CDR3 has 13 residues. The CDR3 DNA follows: TGCGCCAGCAGCCAATCGACAGGGACAAACCAGTACTTC. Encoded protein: CASSQSTGTNQYF.

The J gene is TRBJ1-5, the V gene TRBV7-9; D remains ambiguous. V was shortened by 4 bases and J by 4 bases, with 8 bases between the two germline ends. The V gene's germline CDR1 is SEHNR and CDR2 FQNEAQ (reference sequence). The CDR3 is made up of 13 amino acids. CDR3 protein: CASSSTENQPQHF. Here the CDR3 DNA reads TGTGCCAGCAGCTCGACGGAAAATCAGCCCCAGCATTTT.

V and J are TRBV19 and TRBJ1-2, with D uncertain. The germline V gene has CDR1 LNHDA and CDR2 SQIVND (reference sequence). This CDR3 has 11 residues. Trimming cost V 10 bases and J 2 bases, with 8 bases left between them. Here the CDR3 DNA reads TGTGCCACTGGGTCGAACTATGGCTACACCTTC. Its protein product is CATGSNYGYTF.

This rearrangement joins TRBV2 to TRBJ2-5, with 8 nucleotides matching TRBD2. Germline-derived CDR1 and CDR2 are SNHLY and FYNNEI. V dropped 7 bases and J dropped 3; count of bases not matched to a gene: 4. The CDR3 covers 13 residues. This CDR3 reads CASIVLAEETQYF. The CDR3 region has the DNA TGTGCCAGCATCGTACTAGCGGAAGAGACCCAGTACTTC.

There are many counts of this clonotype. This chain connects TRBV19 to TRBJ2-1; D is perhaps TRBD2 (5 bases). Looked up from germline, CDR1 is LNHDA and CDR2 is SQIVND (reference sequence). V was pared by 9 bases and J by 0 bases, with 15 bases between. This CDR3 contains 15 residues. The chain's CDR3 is CASRDGGFSYNEQFF. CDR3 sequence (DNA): TGTGCCAGCCGCGACGGCGGGTTCTCCTACAATGAGCAGTTCTTC.

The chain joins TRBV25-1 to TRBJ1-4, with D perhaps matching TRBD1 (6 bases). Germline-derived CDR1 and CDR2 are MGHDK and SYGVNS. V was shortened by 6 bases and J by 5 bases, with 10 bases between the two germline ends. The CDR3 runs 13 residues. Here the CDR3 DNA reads TGTGCCAGCAGGAGGACAGAGAATGAAAAACTGTTTTTT. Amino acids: CASRRTENEKLFF. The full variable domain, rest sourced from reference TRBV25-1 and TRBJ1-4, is EADIYQTPRYLVIGTGKKITLECSQTMGHDKMYWYQQDPGMELHLIHYSYGVNSTEKGDLSSESTVSRIRTEHFPLTLESARPSHTSQYLCASRRTENEKLFFGSGTQLSVL.

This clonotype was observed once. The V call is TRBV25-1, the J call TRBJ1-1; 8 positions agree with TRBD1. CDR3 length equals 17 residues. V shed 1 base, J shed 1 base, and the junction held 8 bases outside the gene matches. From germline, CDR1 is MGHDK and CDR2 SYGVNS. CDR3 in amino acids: CASSEFFGTGQNTEAFF. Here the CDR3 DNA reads TGTGCCAGCAGTGAATTTTTTGGGACAGGCCAGAACACTGAAGCTTTCTTT. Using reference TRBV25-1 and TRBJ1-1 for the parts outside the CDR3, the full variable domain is EADIYQTPRYLVIGTGKKITLECSQTMGHDKMYWYQQDPGMELHLIHYSYGVNSTEKGDLSSESTVSRIRTEHFPLTLESARPSHTSQYLCASSEFFGTGQNTEAFFGQGTRLTVV.

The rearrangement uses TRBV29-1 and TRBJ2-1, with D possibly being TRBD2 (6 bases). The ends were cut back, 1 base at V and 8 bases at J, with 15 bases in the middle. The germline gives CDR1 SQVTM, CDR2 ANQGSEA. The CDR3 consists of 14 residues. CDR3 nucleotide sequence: TGCAGCGTTGAAGGGGGAATAGGGACTTATGAGCAGTTCTTC. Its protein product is CSVEGGIGTYEQFF.

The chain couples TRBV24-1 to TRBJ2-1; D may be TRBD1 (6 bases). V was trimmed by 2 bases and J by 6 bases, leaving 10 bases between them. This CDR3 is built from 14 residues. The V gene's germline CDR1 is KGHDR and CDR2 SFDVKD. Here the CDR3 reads CATSDYEGVNEQFF. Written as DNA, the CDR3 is TGTGCCACCAGTGATTACGAGGGGGTCAATGAGCAGTTCTTC.

The CDR3 loop is CASSQGVAEKLFF. The CDR3 DNA reads TGTGCCAGCAGCCAAGGGGTCGCGGAAAAACTGTTTTTT. The chain couples TRBV14 to TRBJ1-4; D gene ambiguous. CDR1 is SGHDN and CDR2 is FVKESK in the germline V gene. Trimming removed 1 base from V and 8 bases from J, with 8 bases in between. The CDR3 extends over 13 amino acids.

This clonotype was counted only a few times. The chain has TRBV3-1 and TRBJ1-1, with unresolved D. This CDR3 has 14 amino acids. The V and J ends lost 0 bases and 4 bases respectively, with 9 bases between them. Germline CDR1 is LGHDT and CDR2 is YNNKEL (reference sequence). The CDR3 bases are TGTGCCAGCAGCCAAGACGGGCGGCTCACTGAAGCTTTCTTT. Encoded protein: CASSQDGRLTEAFF.

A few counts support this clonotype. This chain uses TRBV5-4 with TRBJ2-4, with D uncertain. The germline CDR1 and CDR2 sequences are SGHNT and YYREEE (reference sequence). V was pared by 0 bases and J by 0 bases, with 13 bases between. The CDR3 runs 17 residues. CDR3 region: CASSLGGYVVAKNIQYF. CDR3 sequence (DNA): TGTGCCAGCAGCTTGGGCGGCTACGTTGTAGCCAAAAACATTCAGTACTTC.

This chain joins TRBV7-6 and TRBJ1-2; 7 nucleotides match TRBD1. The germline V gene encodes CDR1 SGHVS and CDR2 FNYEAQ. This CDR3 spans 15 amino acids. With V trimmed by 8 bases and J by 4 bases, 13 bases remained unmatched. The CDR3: CASSPVGQVGYGYTF. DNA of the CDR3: TGTGCCAGCTCACCAGTCGGACAGGTAGGCTATGGCTACACCTTC.

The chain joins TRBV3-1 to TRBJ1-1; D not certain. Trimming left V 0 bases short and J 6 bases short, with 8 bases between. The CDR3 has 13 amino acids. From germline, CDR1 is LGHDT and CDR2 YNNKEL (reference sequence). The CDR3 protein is CASSQEGLAEAFF. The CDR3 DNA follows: TGTGCCAGCAGCCAAGAAGGGTTGGCTGAAGCTTTCTTT. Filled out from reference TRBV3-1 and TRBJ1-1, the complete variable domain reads DTAVSQTPKYLVTQMGNDKSIKCEQNLGHDTMYWYKQDSKKFLKIMFSYNNKELIINETVPNRFSPKSPDKAHLNLHINSLELGDSAVYFCASSQEGLAEAFFGQGTRLTVV.